This T cell receptor beta chain was identified during a study of metastatic and nonmetastatic thyroid tumors. Study observations and caveats: Within blood and tumor, benign nodules reportedly had significantly lower TCR beta diversity than malignant thyroid tumors did.

The CDR3 has 14 residues. Germline CDR1 is SGHTA and CDR2 is FQGTGA. Trimming took 2 bases from V and 3 from J, leaving 10 bases between them. TCRdb reprocessed the PCR reads using MiXCR. The sample carries around 4,100 clones, roughly 30% recorded once. Patients were all untreated before their thyroid surgery. Only one count was recorded for this clone. Its antigen is undetermined. The receptor was derived from a female donor with papillary thyroid cancer or a benign thyroid nodule (not recorded which). Some clones in this sample may be carry-over from other donors' samples. Sequenced material: adjacent normal tissue. The chain carries TRBV7-3 and TRBJ1-1; possible D gene TRBD1, 5 bases. CDR3 DNA: TGTGCCAGCAGCTTAGCAGGGTGGGACACTGAAGCTTTCTTT. Protein: CASSLAGWDTEAFF.